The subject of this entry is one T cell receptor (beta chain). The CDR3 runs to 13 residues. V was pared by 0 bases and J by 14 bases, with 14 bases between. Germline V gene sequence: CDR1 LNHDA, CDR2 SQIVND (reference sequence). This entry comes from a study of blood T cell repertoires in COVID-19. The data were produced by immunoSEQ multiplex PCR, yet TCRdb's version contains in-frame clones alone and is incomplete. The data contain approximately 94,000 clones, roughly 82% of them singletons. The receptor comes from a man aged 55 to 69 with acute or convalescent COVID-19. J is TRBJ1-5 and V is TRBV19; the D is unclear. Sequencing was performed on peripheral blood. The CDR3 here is CASSIDVRRPKHF. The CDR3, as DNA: TGTGCCAGTAGTATAGATGTGCGTCGCCCCAAGCATTTT.